Here is one T cell receptor (beta chain) with its context. Its specificity is not known. This specimen comes from a study of cytomegalovirus exposure and HLA in healthy donors. The PCR used 60 Vbeta and 13 Jbeta primers. Profiling relied on immunoSEQ multiplex PCR, and the TCRdb table lists in-frame clones only, not all of them. The repertoire holds 240,000 or so clones, with 82% as singletons. Germline CDR1 GTSNPN, CDR2 SVGIG (reference sequence). V gave up 4 bases and J gave up 5 bases; unmatched junction bases: 7. The CDR3 spans 15 residues. Whole-study results and caveats: 87-base-pair reads could not separate some V segments, including TRBV6-2 and TRBV6-3. Follow-up analysis seemed to connect common viral pathogens with several of the most significant clusters identified.

The TCR originated in a woman aged 40 to 49 in good health and CMV-seropositive. Sequenced input: PBMCs. This chain links TRBV30 with TRBJ1-6; 8 positions match TRBD1. Here the CDR3 DNA reads TGTGCCTGGACTGGACAGGGCCTAAATAATTCACCCCTCCACTTT. This codes for CAWTGQGLNNSPLHF.